A selection of T cell receptor beta chains follows, all from one sample in a study of T cells in Graves' hyperthyroidism and ophthalmopathy. In TCRdb, the multiplex PCR reads were re-called with MiXCR into one record per CDR3 protein. The sample includes about 210,000 distinct CDR3 sequences, 17% of them seen just once. The material sequenced was blood. The receptors come from a man aged 45 to 65 with Graves' hyperthyroidism. CDR3s include the opening cysteine and the closing phenylalanine or tryptophan. A D gene is named only where the DNA matches it firmly. Rows may omit the clone size; those that give it use once, few, many or a size class.

V gene: TRBV11-2
clone size: NA
CDR3 length: 17
D gene: NA
J gene: TRBJ1-1
CDR3 DNA: TGTGCCAGCAGCCAAGATTCGGGGACACCATCCCGCACTGAAGCTTTCTTT
CDR3 protein: CASSQDSGTPSRTEAFF

V gene: TRBV11-3
clone size: few
CDR3 length: 16
D gene: NA
J gene: TRBJ2-4
CDR3 DNA: TGTGCCAGCAGCCCAGGGGGCGGGAGAGGAGAAAACATTCAGTACTTC
CDR3 protein: CASSPGGGRGENIQYF

V gene: TRBV28
clone size: many
CDR3 length: 14
D gene: NA
J gene: TRBJ2-7
CDR3 DNA: TGTGCCAGCAGTTTGTTTGGCAACTCCTACGAGCAGTACTTC
CDR3 protein: CASSLFGNSYEQYF

V gene: TRBV5-1
clone size: many
CDR3 length: 13
D gene: NA
J gene: TRBJ1-1
CDR3 DNA: TGCGCCAGCAGCTTGGTGGCTGGCACTGAAGCTTTCTTT
CDR3 protein: CASSLVAGTEAFF

V gene: TRBV27
clone size: NA
CDR3 length: 13
D gene: NA
J gene: TRBJ1-4
CDR3 DNA: TGTGCCAGCAGCGGGAGGCGTAATGAAAAACTGTTTTTT
CDR3 protein: CASSGRRNEKLFF

V gene: TRBV20-1
clone size: many
CDR3 length: 14
D gene: TRBD2
J gene: TRBJ2-3
CDR3 DNA: TGCAGTGCTAAAGCGGGAGTAGCTGCAGATACGCAGTATTTT
CDR3 protein: CSAKAGVAADTQYF

V gene: TRBV20-1
clone size: many
CDR3 length: 11
D gene: NA
J gene: TRBJ1-1
CDR3 DNA: TGCAGTGCCGACGGTGACACTGAAGCTTTCTTT
CDR3 protein: CSADGDTEAFF

V gene: TRBV6-1
clone size: many
CDR3 length: 13
D gene: NA
J gene: TRBJ2-2
CDR3 DNA: TGTGCCAGCAGGCTAGCGCCAACCGGGGAGCTGTTTTTT
CDR3 protein: CASRLAPTGELFF

V gene: TRBV11-2
clone size: NA
CDR3 length: 14
D gene: TRBD1
J gene: TRBJ1-2
CDR3 DNA: TGTGCCAGCAGCGGGACAGGCGGGTACTATGGCTACACCTTC
CDR3 protein: CASSGTGGYYGYTF

V gene: TRBV6-1
clone size: NA
CDR3 length: 15
D gene: NA
J gene: TRBJ1-6
CDR3 DNA: TGTGCCAGCAGTTTCACGTCTCCCGCCGATTCACCCCTCCACTTT
CDR3 protein: CASSFTSPADSPLHF

V gene: TRBV20-1
clone size: many
CDR3 length: 13
D gene: NA
J gene: TRBJ1-1
CDR3 DNA: TGCAGTGTTAACCGGGTCTTCGGGACTGAAGCTTTCTTT
CDR3 protein: CSVNRVFGTEAFF

V gene: TRBV13
clone size: few
CDR3 length: 14
D gene: TRBD1
J gene: TRBJ2-3
CDR3 DNA: TGTGCCAGCAGCTACAGACAGGGAGCCGATACGCAGTATTTT
CDR3 protein: CASSYRQGADTQYF

V gene: TRBV20-1
clone size: NA
CDR3 length: 14
D gene: NA
J gene: TRBJ1-5
CDR3 DNA: TGCAGTGCTATCAGGGGTAATAGCAATCAGCCCCAGCATTTT
CDR3 protein: CSAIRGNSNQPQHF

V gene: TRBV5-1
clone size: few
CDR3 length: 13
D gene: NA
J gene: TRBJ2-3
CDR3 DNA: TGCGCCAGCAGCGTCGCTGGCCCAGATACGCAGTATTTT
CDR3 protein: CASSVAGPDTQYF

V gene: TRBV5-1
clone size: NA
CDR3 length: 15
D gene: TRBD1
J gene: TRBJ2-2
CDR3 DNA: TGCGCCAGCAGCTTGGAGGGGGCGAATTCCGGGGAGCTGTTTTTT
CDR3 protein: CASSLEGANSGELFF

V gene: TRBV18
clone size: few
CDR3 length: 17
D gene: TRBD2
J gene: TRBJ2-2
CDR3 DNA: TGTGCCAGCTCACCAAGAACTAGCGGACTGAACACCGGGGAGCTGTTTTTT
CDR3 protein: CASSPRTSGLNTGELFF

V gene: TRBV7-7
clone size: many
CDR3 length: 15
D gene: NA
J gene: TRBJ2-5
CDR3 DNA: TGTGCTAGCAGCCTGGGACACCCACCCCAAGAGACCCAGTACTTC
CDR3 protein: CASSLGHPPQETQYF

V gene: TRBV10-3
clone size: many
CDR3 length: 14
D gene: NA
J gene: TRBJ2-3
CDR3 DNA: TGTGCCATCACCGAAGGGGCGGGCACAGATACGCAGTATTTT
CDR3 protein: CAITEGAGTDTQYF

V gene: TRBV28
clone size: few
CDR3 length: 18
D gene: NA
J gene: TRBJ1-1
CDR3 DNA: TGTGCCAGCAGTTCGTTTGGAGCGGGCGGCTTGTTGAACACTGAAGCTTTCTTT
CDR3 protein: CASSSFGAGGLLNTEAFF

V gene: TRBV28
clone size: many
CDR3 length: 13
D gene: NA
J gene: TRBJ2-7
CDR3 DNA: TGTGCCAGCAGTTCCCCTAGGAGGGTCGAGCAGTACTTC
CDR3 protein: CASSSPRRVEQYF

V gene: TRBV11-2
clone size: many
CDR3 length: 13
D gene: NA
J gene: TRBJ2-3
CDR3 DNA: TGTGCCAGCCGCTCCGTTAGGACAGATACGCAGTATTTT
CDR3 protein: CASRSVRTDTQYF

V gene: TRBV27
clone size: NA
CDR3 length: 16
D gene: NA
J gene: TRBJ2-7
CDR3 DNA: TGTGCCAGCAGTTTAAATTCGGTCGCGGGGCTCTACGAGCAGTACTTC
CDR3 protein: CASSLNSVAGLYEQYF

V gene: TRBV7-9
clone size: many
CDR3 length: 14
D gene: NA
J gene: TRBJ2-5
CDR3 DNA: TGTGCCAGCAGCTTAGCGGGAGCCCTAGAGACCCAGTACTTC
CDR3 protein: CASSLAGALETQYF

V gene: TRBV5-5
clone size: many
CDR3 length: 14
D gene: TRBD2
J gene: TRBJ2-1
CDR3 DNA: TGTGCCAGCAGCTCACTAGCGGGAGGCGACCTCTCGTTCTTC
CDR3 protein: CASSSLAGGDLSFF

V gene: TRBV30
clone size: NA
CDR3 length: 13
D gene: NA
J gene: TRBJ1-2
CDR3 DNA: TGTGCCTGGAGTGTACTGGGGAACTATGGCTACACCTTC
CDR3 protein: CAWSVLGNYGYTF

V gene: TRBV28
clone size: many
CDR3 length: 12
D gene: NA
J gene: TRBJ2-1
CDR3 DNA: TGTGCCAGCAGTTACGACTTATATGAGCAGTTCTTC
CDR3 protein: CASSYDLYEQFF

V gene: TRBV18
clone size: many
CDR3 length: 14
D gene: TRBD2
J gene: TRBJ2-5
CDR3 DNA: TGTGCCAGCGGGATAGCGGGAGGCCCAGAGACCCAGTACTTC
CDR3 protein: CASGIAGGPETQYF

V gene: TRBV7-8
clone size: few
CDR3 length: 13
D gene: NA
J gene: TRBJ1-1
CDR3 DNA: TGTGCCAGCAGCTTACTTACTCTTACTGAAGCTTTCTTT
CDR3 protein: CASSLLTLTEAFF

V gene: TRBV11-2
clone size: many
CDR3 length: 15
D gene: NA
J gene: TRBJ1-1
CDR3 DNA: TGTGCCAGCAGCTTAGTCCGCAGCATTAAGGGTGAAGCTTTCTTT
CDR3 protein: CASSLVRSIKGEAFF

V gene: TRBV7-9
clone size: many
CDR3 length: 19
D gene: TRBD2
J gene: TRBJ2-7
CDR3 DNA: TGTGCCAGCAGCTTAGGAGGCTTCTTGGCGGGAGAGCCCTCCTACGAGCAGTACTTC
CDR3 protein: CASSLGGFLAGEPSYEQYF

V gene: TRBV20-1
clone size: NA
CDR3 length: 14
D gene: NA
J gene: TRBJ2-5
CDR3 DNA: TGCAGTGCTAGAGATCTGTCCCACGCCTGGTCCCAGTACTTC
CDR3 protein: CSARDLSHAWSQYF

V gene: TRBV30
clone size: many
CDR3 length: 13
D gene: NA
J gene: TRBJ1-4
CDR3 DNA: TGTGCCTGGAGTTTTACAACTAATGAAAAACTGTTTTTT
CDR3 protein: CAWSFTTNEKLFF

V gene: TRBV3-1
clone size: many
CDR3 length: 15
D gene: TRBD1
J gene: TRBJ2-7
CDR3 DNA: TGTGCCAGCAGCCCCATTTCACAGGGGTCTCGGGAGCAGTACTTC
CDR3 protein: CASSPISQGSREQYF

V gene: TRBV11-3
clone size: many
CDR3 length: 13
D gene: TRBD2
J gene: TRBJ2-7
CDR3 DNA: TGTGCCAGCACGACTAGCGGAGGGGGCGAGCAGTACTTC
CDR3 protein: CASTTSGGGEQYF

V gene: TRBV4-2
clone size: NA
CDR3 length: 15
D gene: NA
J gene: TRBJ1-3
CDR3 DNA: TGTGCCAGCAGCCAGGCCGGGATCTCTGGAAACACCATATATTTT
CDR3 protein: CASSQAGISGNTIYF

V gene: TRBV30
clone size: many
CDR3 length: 14
D gene: TRBD2
J gene: TRBJ2-7
CDR3 DNA: TGTGCCTGGAGTGTAGGCGGGAGTCTCAACGAGCAGTACTTC
CDR3 protein: CAWSVGGSLNEQYF

V gene: TRBV28
clone size: many
CDR3 length: 14
D gene: TRBD1
J gene: TRBJ2-5
CDR3 DNA: TGTGCCAGCAGCCCGGGACAGTCTTGGGAGACCCAGTACTTC
CDR3 protein: CASSPGQSWETQYF

V gene: TRBV2
clone size: NA
CDR3 length: 14
D gene: NA
J gene: TRBJ2-5
CDR3 DNA: TGTGCCACCGTAGACAGAGGGGCACCTGAGACCCAGTACTTC
CDR3 protein: CATVDRGAPETQYF

V gene: TRBV5-1
clone size: many
CDR3 length: 15
D gene: NA
J gene: TRBJ2-7
CDR3 DNA: TGCGCCAGCAGTTCTTCTCCTGGACAGTCCTACGAGCAGTACTTC
CDR3 protein: CASSSSPGQSYEQYF